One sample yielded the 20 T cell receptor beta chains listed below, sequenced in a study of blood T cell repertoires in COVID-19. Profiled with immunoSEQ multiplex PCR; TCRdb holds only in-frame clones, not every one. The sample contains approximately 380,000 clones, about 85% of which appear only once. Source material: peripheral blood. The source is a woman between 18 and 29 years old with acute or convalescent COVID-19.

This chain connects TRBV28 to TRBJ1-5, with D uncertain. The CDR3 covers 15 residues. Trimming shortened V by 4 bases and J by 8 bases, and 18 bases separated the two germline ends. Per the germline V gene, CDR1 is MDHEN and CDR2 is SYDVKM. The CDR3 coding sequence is TGTGCCAGCAGTTCCCCCCGGGAGGGAGGAGAGCCCCAGCATTTT. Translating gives CASSSPREGGEPQHF.

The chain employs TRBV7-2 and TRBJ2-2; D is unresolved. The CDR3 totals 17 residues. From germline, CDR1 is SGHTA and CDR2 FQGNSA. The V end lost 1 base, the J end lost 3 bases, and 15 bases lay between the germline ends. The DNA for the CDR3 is TGTGCCAGCAGCTTAGGAATGCGTAGATCCTACACCGGGGAGCTGTTTTTT. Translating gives CASSLGMRRSYTGELFF.

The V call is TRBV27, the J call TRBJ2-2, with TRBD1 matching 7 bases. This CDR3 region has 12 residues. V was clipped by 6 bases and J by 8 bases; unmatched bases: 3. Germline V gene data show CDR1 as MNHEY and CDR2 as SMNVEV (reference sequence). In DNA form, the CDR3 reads TGTGCCAGCAGACAGGGGTCAGGGGAGCTGTTTTTT. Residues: CASRQGSGELFF.

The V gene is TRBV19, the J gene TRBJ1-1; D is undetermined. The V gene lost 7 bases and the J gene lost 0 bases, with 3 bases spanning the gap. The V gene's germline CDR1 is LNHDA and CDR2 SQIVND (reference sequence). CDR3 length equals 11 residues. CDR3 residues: CASTLNTEAFF. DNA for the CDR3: TGTGCCAGTACTTTGAACACTGAAGCTTTCTTT.

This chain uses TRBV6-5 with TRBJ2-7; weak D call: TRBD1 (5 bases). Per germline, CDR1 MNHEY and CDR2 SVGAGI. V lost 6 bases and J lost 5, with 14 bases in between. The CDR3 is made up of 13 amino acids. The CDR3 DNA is TGTGCCAGCAGACCCCCCCGCAGGGACGAGCAGTACTTC. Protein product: CASRPPRRDEQYF.

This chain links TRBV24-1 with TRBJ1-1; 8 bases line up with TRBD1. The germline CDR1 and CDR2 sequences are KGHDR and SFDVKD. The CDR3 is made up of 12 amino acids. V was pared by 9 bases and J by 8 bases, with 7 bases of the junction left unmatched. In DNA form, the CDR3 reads TGTGCCACCCAATCTTGGACAGGGGAAGCTTTCTTT. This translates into CATQSWTGEAFF.

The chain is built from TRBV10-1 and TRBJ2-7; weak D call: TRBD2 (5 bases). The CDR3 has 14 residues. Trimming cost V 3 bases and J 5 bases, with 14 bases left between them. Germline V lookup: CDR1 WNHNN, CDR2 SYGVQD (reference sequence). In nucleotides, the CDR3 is TGCGCCAGCAGTGACCAACTAGTGAGTAACGAGCAGTACTTC. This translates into CASSDQLVSNEQYF.

The CDR3 DNA is TGTGCCAGCAGCTTAGTAGGAGGCAGGGGGCGAGATGGCTACACCTTC. Protein: CASSLVGGRGRDGYTF. The chain is built from TRBV7-6 and TRBJ1-2, with 8 positions matching TRBD1. The CDR3 is 16 residues long. Trimming at V came to 1 base and at J to 6 bases, leaving 10 bases not matched to a gene. Looked up from germline, CDR1 is SGHVS and CDR2 is FNYEAQ.

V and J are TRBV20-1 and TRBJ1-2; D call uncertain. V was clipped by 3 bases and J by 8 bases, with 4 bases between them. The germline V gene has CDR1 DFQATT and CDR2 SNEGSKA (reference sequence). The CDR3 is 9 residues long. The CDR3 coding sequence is TGCAGTGCTAGCCCGGGCTACACCTTC. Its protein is CSASPGYTF.

This CDR3 is CASSVEGAGRDQFF. Written as DNA, the CDR3 is TGTGCCAGCAGCGTAGAGGGGGCGGGCCGGGACCAGTTCTTC. V gene TRBV9 combines with J gene TRBJ2-1; TRBD1 matches at 7 bases. The CDR3 sequence is 14 residues long. Germline CDR1 reads SGDLS; CDR2 reads YYNGEE. The V and J ends lost 0 bases and 13 bases, in that order; junction bases with no gene match: 10. The full variable domain, its missing parts supplied by reference TRBV9 and TRBJ2-1, is DSGVTQTPKHLITATGQRVTLRCSPRSGDLSVYWYQQSLDQGLQFLIQYYNGEERAKGNILERFSAQQFPDLHSELNLSSLELGDSALYFCASSVEGAGRDQFFGPGTRLTVL.

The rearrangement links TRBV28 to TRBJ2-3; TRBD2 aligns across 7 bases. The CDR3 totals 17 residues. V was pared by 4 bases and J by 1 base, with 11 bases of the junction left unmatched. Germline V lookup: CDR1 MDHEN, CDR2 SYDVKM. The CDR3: CASSSPWAGEGTDTQYF. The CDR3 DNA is TGTGCCAGCAGTTCCCCTTGGGCGGGAGAGGGCACAGATACGCAGTATTTT. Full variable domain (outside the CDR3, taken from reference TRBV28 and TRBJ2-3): DVKVTQSSRYLVKRTGEKVFLECVQDMDHENMFWYRQDPGLGLRLIYFSYDVKMKEKGDIPEGYSVSREKKERFSLILESASTNQTSMYLCASSSPWAGEGTDTQYFGPGTRLTVL.

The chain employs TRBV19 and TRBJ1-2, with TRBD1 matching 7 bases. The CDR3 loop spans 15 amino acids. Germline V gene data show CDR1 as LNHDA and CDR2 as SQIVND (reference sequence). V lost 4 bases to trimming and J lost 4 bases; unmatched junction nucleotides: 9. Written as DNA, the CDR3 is TGTGCCAGTAGTACTCTCTTGGACAGGTTCTATGGCTACACCTTC. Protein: CASSTLLDRFYGYTF.

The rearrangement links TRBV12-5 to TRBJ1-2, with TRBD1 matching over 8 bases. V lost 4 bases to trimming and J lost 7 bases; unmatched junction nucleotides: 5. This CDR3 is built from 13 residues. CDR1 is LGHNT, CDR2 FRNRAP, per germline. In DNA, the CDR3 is TGTGCTAGTGGTTCCGGACAGGGCGCTGGCTACACCTTC. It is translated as CASGSGQGAGYTF. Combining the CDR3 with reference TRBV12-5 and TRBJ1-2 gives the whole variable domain DARVTQTPRHKVTEMGQEVTMRCQPILGHNTVFWYRQTMMQGLELLAYFRNRAPLDDSGMPKDRFSAEMPDATLATLKIQPSEPRDSAVYFCASGSGQGAGYTFGSGTRLTVV.

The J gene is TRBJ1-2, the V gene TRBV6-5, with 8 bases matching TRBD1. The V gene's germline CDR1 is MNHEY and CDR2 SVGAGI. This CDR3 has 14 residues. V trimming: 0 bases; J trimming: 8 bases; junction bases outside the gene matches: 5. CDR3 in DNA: TGTGCCAGCAGTTACTCGGGACAGGTAGAGGGCTACACCTTC. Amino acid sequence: CASSYSGQVEGYTF.

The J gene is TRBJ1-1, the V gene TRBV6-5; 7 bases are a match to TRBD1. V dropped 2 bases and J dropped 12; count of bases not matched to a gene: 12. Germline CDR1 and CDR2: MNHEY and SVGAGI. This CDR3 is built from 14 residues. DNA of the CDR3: TGTGCCAGCAGTTACATGAGGGATACAGGGGCGACTTTCTTT. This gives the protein CASSYMRDTGATFF.

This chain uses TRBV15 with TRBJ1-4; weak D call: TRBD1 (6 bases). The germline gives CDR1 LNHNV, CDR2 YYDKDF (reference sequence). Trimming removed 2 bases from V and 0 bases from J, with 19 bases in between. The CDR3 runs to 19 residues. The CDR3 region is CATSRPDRPGASTNEKLFF. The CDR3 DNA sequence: TGTGCCACCAGCAGACCCGATCGTCCAGGGGCGTCAACTAATGAAAAACTGTTTTTT.

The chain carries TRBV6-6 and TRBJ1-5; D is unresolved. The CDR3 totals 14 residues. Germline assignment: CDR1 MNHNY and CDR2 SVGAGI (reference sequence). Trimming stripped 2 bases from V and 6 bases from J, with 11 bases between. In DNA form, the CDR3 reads TGTGCCAGCAGTTACATGGAACGGGGTCAGCCCCAGCATTTT. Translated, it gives CASSYMERGQPQHF.

In DNA, the CDR3 is TGCGCCAGCAGCCCGCCTTTAGGCGGGCAAGAGACCCAGTACTTC. It is translated as CASSPPLGGQETQYF. The rearrangement joins TRBV5-1 to TRBJ2-5, with a tentative D call TRBD2 (5 bases). CDR1 and CDR2 (germline): SGHRS, YFSETQ. CDR3 length: 15 amino acids. V was trimmed by 4 bases and J by 2 bases, leaving 15 bases between them.

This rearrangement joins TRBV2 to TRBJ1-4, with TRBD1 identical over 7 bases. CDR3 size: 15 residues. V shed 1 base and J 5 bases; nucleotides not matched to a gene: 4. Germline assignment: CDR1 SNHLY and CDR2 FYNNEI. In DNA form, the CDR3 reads TGTGCCAGCAGTGAAGACGGGACAGAAAATGAAAAACTGTTTTTT. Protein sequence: CASSEDGTENEKLFF.

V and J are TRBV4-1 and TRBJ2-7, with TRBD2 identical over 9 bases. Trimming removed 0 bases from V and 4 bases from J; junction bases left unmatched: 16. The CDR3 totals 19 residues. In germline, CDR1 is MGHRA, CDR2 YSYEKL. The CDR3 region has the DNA TGCGCCAGCAGCCAAGATGAGGCGCCGGTATCGAGCGGGGGGTACGAGCAGTACTTC. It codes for CASSQDEAPVSSGGYEQYF.